One TCR beta chain is described in this entry. This entry belongs to a study of control samples from healthy donors and cancer patients. The repertoire was sequenced with immunoSEQ multiplex PCR; TCRdb's copy has only in-frame clones and lacks some. The table lists about 85,000 clones, about nine tenths of them singletons, with about 4% in the top ten. Trimming removed 0 bases at V and 6 bases at J, with 11 bases between. This CDR3 is built from 14 residues. CDR1 is LNHNV, CDR2 YYDKDF, per germline (reference sequence). This clonotype was obtained from a woman under 30 in good health. The chain joins TRBV15 to TRBJ1-1; no clear D. The specimen sequenced was blood. The CDR3 loop reads CATSRDRVDPEAFF. CDR3 coding DNA: TGTGCCACCAGCAGAGATCGAGTCGACCCTGAAGCTTTCTTT.